This TCR beta chain originates from a study of blood T cell repertoires in COVID-19. Looking at the study overall: Both acute and convalescent COVID-19 samples were obtained from the United States, Italy and Spain. Sample material is recorded as cDNA or gDNA derived from T cells, B-cell-depleted T cells, or PBMCs.

Trimming took 4 bases from V and 2 from J; bases not matched to a gene: 7. The CDR3 consists of 16 residues. The germline V gene encodes CDR1 SGHDN and CDR2 FVKESK. In the original processing: Estimated nucleated cell counts came from reference gene primer amplification. Assay: immunoSEQ multiplex PCR; the TCRdb copy retains only in-frame clones and omits some. V and J calls and clone size are copied from that table; D and trimming were computed from the DNA. The profile shows about 150,000 clones, 91% of them singletons. This clonotype originated in a man aged 50 to 60 with acute or convalescent COVID-19. The sample comprised peripheral blood. This chain uses TRBV14 with TRBJ1-2, with 10 bases fitting TRBD1. CDR3 sequence reads: CASSPRTGGPNYGYTF. CDR3 coding DNA: TGTGCCAGCAGCCCAAGGACAGGGGGACCCAACTATGGCTACACCTTC.